This TCR beta chain was recovered during a study of T cell repertoires in cytomegalovirus infection. Study summary: Selection of CMV epitopes for the study included recently identified HLA-C-restricted and well-studied HLA-B-restricted ones. It was the public TCR beta signatures that indicated both CMV infection and matching HLA type.

TCRdb called the reads again in MiXCR, with one record for every CDR3 protein. The sample lists about half a million distinct CDR3 sequences; 40% to 50% were seen once. Study conclusions and caveats: CMV-specific TCR beta clonotypes restricted by HLA-C dominated the ex vivo response. Cumulative frequency (of public TCR beta family members) identified carriers of CMV plus the relevant HLA.

On this clonotype: What it binds is not known.

The source was cultured PBMCs, collected from culture after CMV antigen stimulation. The sequence derives from a human donor in good health (CMV status not recorded). Some clones in this sample may be carry-over from other donors' samples.

For the CDR3, the DNA is TGTGCCAGCAGTCTCCCCGGGCAGGCGCTACAATCCGAGCAGTTCTTC. Translated, it gives CASSLPGQALQSEQFF. The chain links TRBV12-3 or TRBV12-4 to TRBJ2-1; D is unresolved. The V end lost 5 bases, the J end lost 10 bases, and 24 bases lay between the germline ends. The CDR3 spans 16 residues.